This TCR beta chain was identified during a study of CD8 T cells in ankylosing spondylitis. General study findings and limits: Among TCR beta sequences, a motif of eight highly homologous variants appeared characteristic of ankylosing spondylitis blood. CD8+ cells made up the disease-linked clones, which were relatively rare in peripheral blood. Disease-linked clones were reportedly significantly enriched in matched ankylosing spondylitis synovial fluid.

Quantitative barcoded 5'-RACE was used to prepare TCR beta libraries. TCRdb re-called the 5' RACE reads with MiXCR, one entry per CDR3 protein. Among hundreds of thousands of distinct CDR3 sequences listed, 20% were seen once. A note on this clonotype: What it binds is not known.

In germline, CDR1 is MGHRA, CDR2 YSYEKL. V lost 0 bases and J 6 bases, leaving 24 bases between the germline ends. This CDR3 has 19 residues. This rearrangement joins TRBV4-1 to TRBJ2-1; D might be TRBD1 (5 bases). The sample consisted of blood, either unsorted or a sorted T cell fraction (not recorded which). The receptor was derived from a male donor with ankylosing spondylitis or in good health (not recorded which). In nucleotides, the CDR3 is TGCGCCAGCAGCCAAGATGGGTCCAGGGAATCTTGGATTTTCAATGAGCAGTTCTTC. This encodes CASSQDGSRESWIFNEQFF.